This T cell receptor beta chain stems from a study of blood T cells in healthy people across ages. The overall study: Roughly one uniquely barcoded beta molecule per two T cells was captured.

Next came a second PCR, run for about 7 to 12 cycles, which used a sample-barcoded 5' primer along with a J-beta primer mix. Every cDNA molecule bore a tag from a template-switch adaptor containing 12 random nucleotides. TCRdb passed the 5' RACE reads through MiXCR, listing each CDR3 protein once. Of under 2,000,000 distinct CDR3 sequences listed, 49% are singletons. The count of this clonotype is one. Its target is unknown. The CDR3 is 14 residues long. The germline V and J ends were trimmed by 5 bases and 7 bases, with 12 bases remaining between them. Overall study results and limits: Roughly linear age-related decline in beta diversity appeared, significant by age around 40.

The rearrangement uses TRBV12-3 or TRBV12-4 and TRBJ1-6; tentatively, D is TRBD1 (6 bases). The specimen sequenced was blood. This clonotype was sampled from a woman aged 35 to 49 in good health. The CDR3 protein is CASSPTGRNSPLHF. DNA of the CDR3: TGTGCCAGCAGTCCTACAGGGAGAAATTCACCCCTCCACTTT.